The T cell receptor beta chain under discussion was sequenced for a study of radiotherapy plus CTLA-4 blockade in lung cancer. This table comes from immunoSEQ multiplex PCR, and its TCRdb copy is limited to in-frame clones, with some not included. This sample has about 51,000 clones, with 70% to 80% found just once. Trimming cost V 2 bases and J 8 bases, with 6 bases left between them. CDR1 and CDR2 from the germline V gene are SGHDN and FVKESK. The CDR3 consists of 11 residues. The chain recombines TRBV14 with TRBJ1-2, with D unclear. This clonotype was obtained from a human donor with non-small cell lung cancer who had a complete response to radiotherapy plus ipilimumab. Specimen: peripheral blood, collected from a patient treated with radiotherapy plus ipilimumab. CDR3 in amino acids: CASSQNQGYTF. For the CDR3, the DNA is TGTGCCAGCAGCCAAAATCAGGGCTACACCTTC.